The clone carrying this TCR beta chain was observed many times. This record comes from a study of spatial heterogeneity in lung cancer. TCRdb redid the calling of the 5' RACE reads with MiXCR, one entry per CDR3 protein. This sample carries about 39,000 distinct CDR3 sequences, 3.1% of them seen once, and the ten largest clones take under 40%. The CDR3 has 11 residues. The germline V and J ends were trimmed by 4 bases and 6 bases, with 4 bases remaining between them. The time point denotes: sample taken at primary tumor resection. This chain joins TRBV12-3 or TRBV12-4 and TRBJ2-1; D ambiguous. The input for sequencing was normal lung tissue next to the tumor, taken at surgery. The clonotype originates from a male donor with early-stage non-small cell lung cancer. CDR3 nucleotide sequence: TGTGCCAGCAGTTCTTTCAATGAGCAGTTCTTC. Its protein is CASSSFNEQFF.